The rows below give T cell receptor beta chains drawn from one sample of a study of T-cell reconstitution after alpha-beta-depleted transplantation in children. TCRdb reanalysed the PCR reads using MiXCR and keeps one entry per CDR3 protein. The data hold fewer than 750,000 distinct CDR3 sequences, with roughly 23% observed a single time. The sample here was PBMCs, mostly from graft donor cells, taken 360 days after TCRalphabeta/CD19-depleted stem cell transplant. Receptors originate from a boy less than two years old who had a stem cell transplant for acute myeloid leukemia, so the T cells may come from the graft donor. The CDR3 runs from the conserved cysteine through the conserved F or W. Fields, in order: clone size, V gene, J gene, CDR3 length, D gene, CDR3 protein, CDR3 DNA. D genes are given only for firm matches. Expanded clones are given a class, and other clones once, few, many or no size at all.

clone_size: many; v_call: TRBV4-3; j_call: TRBJ2-7; cdr3_length: 14; d_call: .; cdr3_aa: CASSQDGGGNEQYF; cdr3_nt: TGCGCCAGCAGCCAAGATGGGGGAGGTAACGAGCAGTACTTC
clone_size: .; v_call: TRBV12-3/TRBV12-4; j_call: TRBJ1-4; cdr3_length: 15; d_call: .; cdr3_aa: CASSLTGAPNEKLFF; cdr3_nt: TGTGCCAGCAGCCTAACGGGGGCGCCGAATGAAAAACTGTTTTTT
clone_size: once; v_call: TRBV20-1; j_call: TRBJ1-4; cdr3_length: 14; d_call: .; cdr3_aa: CSARNADVGEKLFF; cdr3_nt: TGCAGTGCTAGGAACGCAGACGTTGGCGAAAAACTGTTTTTT
clone_size: many; v_call: TRBV6-1; j_call: TRBJ1-6; cdr3_length: 14; d_call: .; cdr3_aa: CASSKGVRDSPLHF; cdr3_nt: TGTGCCAGCAGTAAGGGGGTCAGGGATTCACCCCTCCACTTT
clone_size: many; v_call: TRBV29-1; j_call: TRBJ1-2; cdr3_length: 13; d_call: .; cdr3_aa: CSVGGTPNYGYTF; cdr3_nt: TGCAGCGTTGGGGGGACACCCAACTATGGCTACACCTTC
clone_size: many; v_call: TRBV5-5; j_call: TRBJ2-1; cdr3_length: 14; d_call: .; cdr3_aa: CASNQVGSYNEQFF; cdr3_nt: TGTGCCAGCAACCAAGTGGGCTCCTACAATGAGCAGTTCTTC
clone_size: few; v_call: TRBV20-1; j_call: TRBJ2-5; cdr3_length: 16; d_call: TRBD2; cdr3_aa: CSARDGTSGGQETQYF; cdr3_nt: TGCAGTGCTAGAGATGGGACTAGCGGGGGGCAAGAGACCCAGTACTTC
clone_size: few; v_call: TRBV12-3/TRBV12-4; j_call: TRBJ1-5; cdr3_length: 16; d_call: TRBD1; cdr3_aa: CASSSPGTGGNQPQHF; cdr3_nt: TGTGCCAGCAGTTCGCCCGGGACAGGGGGCAATCAGCCCCAGCATTTT
clone_size: many; v_call: TRBV6-2/TRBV6-3; j_call: TRBJ2-7; cdr3_length: 15; d_call: .; cdr3_aa: CASSGPDWSSYEQYF; cdr3_nt: TGTGCCAGCAGCGGGCCGGACTGGAGCTCCTACGAGCAGTACTTC
clone_size: many; v_call: TRBV20-1; j_call: TRBJ2-6; cdr3_length: 15; d_call: .; cdr3_aa: CSARERKNGANVLTF; cdr3_nt: TGCAGTGCTAGAGAGCGGAAAAATGGGGCCAACGTCCTGACTTTC
clone_size: few; v_call: TRBV7-2; j_call: TRBJ2-5; cdr3_length: 14; d_call: .; cdr3_aa: CASSLYRYQETQYF; cdr3_nt: TGTGCCAGCAGCCTATACAGATACCAAGAGACCCAGTACTTC
clone_size: once; v_call: TRBV5-5; j_call: TRBJ2-2; cdr3_length: 14; d_call: .; cdr3_aa: CASSWFRDNGELFF; cdr3_nt: TGTGCCAGCAGCTGGTTTCGGGACAACGGGGAGCTGTTTTTT
clone_size: few; v_call: TRBV12-3/TRBV12-4; j_call: TRBJ2-2; cdr3_length: 15; d_call: .; cdr3_aa: CASSLQPSNTGELFF; cdr3_nt: TGTGCCAGCAGTCTGCAGCCGTCGAACACCGGGGAGCTGTTTTTT
clone_size: few; v_call: TRBV20-1; j_call: TRBJ2-5; cdr3_length: 15; d_call: TRBD2; cdr3_aa: CSAVRSTGGWETQYF; cdr3_nt: TGCAGTGCCGTACGATCAACGGGGGGATGGGAGACCCAGTACTTC
clone_size: few; v_call: TRBV7-6; j_call: TRBJ2-3; cdr3_length: 19; d_call: TRBD1; cdr3_aa: CASSYPGQGQHGHTDTQYF; cdr3_nt: TGTGCCAGCAGCTACCCGGGACAGGGCCAACACGGGCACACAGATACGCAGTATTTT
clone_size: .; v_call: TRBV5-1; j_call: TRBJ2-1; cdr3_length: 15; d_call: TRBD1; cdr3_aa: CASSLAGDSSLAQFF; cdr3_nt: TGCGCCAGCAGCTTGGCAGGGGACAGCTCCTTGGCGCAGTTCTTC